The entry below describes one TCR beta chain. Its antigen is unidentified. The sample comes from a study of human T cells and chemical hapten exposure. Study-wide background: Yields of TCR per sample differed, chiefly owing to small differences in pooled library volume. General study results and limits: DPC sensitization produced no change in TCRs with frequency above 1 in 1000.

TCRdb re-called the RACE reads through MiXCR, storing one row per CDR3 protein. Of 180,000 or so distinct CDR3 sequences listed, 25% to 30% are singletons. Time point noted: pre-sensitization, week 0. Treatment denoted: therapeutic diphenylcyclopropenone sensitization with weekly scalp DPC. The germline V gene has CDR1 MNHNS and CDR2 SASEGT. Trimming removed 4 bases from V and 8 bases from J, with 15 bases in between. The CDR3 is made up of 13 amino acids. The sample was whole blood, taken in connection with sensitization to the hapten diphenylcyclopropenone (DPC). This chain uses TRBV6-1 with TRBJ2-7, with no clear D. The clonotype originates from a woman aged 25 to 39 with alopecia areata. Some clones in this sample may be carry-over from other donors' samples. The CDR3 region has the DNA TGTGCCAGCAGTGGGTTTTTTGAGGATAAGCAGTACTTC. It translates to CASSGFFEDKQYF.